This TCR beta chain derives from a study of blood T cell repertoires in COVID-19. Study-wide context: Researchers got acute and convalescent COVID-19 samples from the United States, Italy and Spain. Sources were T cells, B-cell-depleted T cells, or PBMCs; the material itself was cDNA or gDNA.

This CDR3 spans 14 amino acids. Germline values: CDR1 LNHDA, CDR2 SQIVND (reference sequence). V lost 3 bases, J lost 4 bases, and 13 bases lay in between. Original data processing: Amplification from reference gene primers served as the basis for estimated nucleated cell counts. Libraries were prepared by immunoSEQ multiplex PCR; TCRdb keeps only in-frame clonotypes and omits some of them. The V and J calls and the clone size are those of that table, but D and trimming were determined from the DNA. This table has around 150,000 clones, 80% to 95% appearing once. This chain uses TRBV19 with TRBJ2-7, with D perhaps matching TRBD1 (6 bases). This clonotype was obtained from a woman aged 45-59 years with acute or convalescent COVID-19. Sequencing was carried out using peripheral blood. In nucleotides, the CDR3 is TGTGCCAGTAGTATTTCAGGGGAAAGTTACGAGCAGTACTTC. Protein product: CASSISGESYEQYF.